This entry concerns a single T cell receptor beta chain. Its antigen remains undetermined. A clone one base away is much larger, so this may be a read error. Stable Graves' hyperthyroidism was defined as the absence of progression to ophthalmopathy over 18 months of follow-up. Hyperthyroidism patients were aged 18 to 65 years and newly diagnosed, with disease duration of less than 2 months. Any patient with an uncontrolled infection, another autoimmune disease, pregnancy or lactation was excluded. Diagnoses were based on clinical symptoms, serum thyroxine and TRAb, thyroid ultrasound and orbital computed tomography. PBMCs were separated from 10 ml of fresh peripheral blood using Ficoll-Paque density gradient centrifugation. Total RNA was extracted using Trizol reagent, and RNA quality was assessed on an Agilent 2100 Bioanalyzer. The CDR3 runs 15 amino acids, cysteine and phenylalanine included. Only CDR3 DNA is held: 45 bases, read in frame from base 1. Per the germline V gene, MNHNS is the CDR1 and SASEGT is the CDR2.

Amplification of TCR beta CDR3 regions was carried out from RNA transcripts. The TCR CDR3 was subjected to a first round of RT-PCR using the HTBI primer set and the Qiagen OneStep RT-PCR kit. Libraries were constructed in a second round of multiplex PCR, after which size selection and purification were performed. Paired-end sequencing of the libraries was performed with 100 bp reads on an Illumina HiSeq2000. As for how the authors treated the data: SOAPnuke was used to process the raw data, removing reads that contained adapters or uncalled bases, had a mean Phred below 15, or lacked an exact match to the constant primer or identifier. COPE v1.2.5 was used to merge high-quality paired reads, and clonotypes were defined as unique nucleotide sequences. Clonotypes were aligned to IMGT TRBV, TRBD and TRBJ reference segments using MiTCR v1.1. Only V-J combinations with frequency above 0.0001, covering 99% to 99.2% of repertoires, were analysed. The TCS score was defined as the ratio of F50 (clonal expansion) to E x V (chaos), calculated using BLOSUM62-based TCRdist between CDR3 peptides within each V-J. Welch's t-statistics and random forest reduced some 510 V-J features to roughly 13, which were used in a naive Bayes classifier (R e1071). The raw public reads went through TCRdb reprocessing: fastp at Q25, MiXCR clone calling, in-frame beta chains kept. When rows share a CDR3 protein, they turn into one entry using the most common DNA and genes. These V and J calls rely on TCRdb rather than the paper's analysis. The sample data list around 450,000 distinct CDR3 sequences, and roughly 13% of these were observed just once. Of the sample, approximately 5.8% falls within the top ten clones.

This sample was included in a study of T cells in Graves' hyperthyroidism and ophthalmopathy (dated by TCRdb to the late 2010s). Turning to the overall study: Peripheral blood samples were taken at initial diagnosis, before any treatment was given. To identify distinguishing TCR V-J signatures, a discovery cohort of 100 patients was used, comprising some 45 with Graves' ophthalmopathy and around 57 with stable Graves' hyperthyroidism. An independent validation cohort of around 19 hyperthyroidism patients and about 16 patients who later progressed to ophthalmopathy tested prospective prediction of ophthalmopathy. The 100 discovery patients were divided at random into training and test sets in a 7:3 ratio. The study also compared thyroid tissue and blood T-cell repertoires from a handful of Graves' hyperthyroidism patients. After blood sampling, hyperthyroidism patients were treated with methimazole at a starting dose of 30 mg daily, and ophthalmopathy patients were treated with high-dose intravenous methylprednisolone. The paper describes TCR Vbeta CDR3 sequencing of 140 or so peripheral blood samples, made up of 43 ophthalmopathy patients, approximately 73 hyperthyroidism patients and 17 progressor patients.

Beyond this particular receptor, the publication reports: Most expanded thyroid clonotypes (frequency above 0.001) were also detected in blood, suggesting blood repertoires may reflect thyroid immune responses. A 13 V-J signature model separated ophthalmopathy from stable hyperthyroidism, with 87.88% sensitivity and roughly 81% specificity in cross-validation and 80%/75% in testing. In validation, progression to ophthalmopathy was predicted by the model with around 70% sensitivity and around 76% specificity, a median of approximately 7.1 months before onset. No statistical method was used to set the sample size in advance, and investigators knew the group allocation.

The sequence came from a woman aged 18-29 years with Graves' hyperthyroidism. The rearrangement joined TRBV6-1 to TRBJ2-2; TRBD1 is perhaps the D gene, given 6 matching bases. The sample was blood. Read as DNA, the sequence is TGTGTCAGCCCCGTAGACAGGACTCTACCCGGGGAGCTGTTTTTT. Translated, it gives CVSPVDRTLPGELFF.